The rows below give T cell receptor beta chains drawn from one sample of a study of T-cell reconstitution after alpha-beta-depleted transplantation in children. TCRdb re-derived calls from the PCR reads in MiXCR, one entry per CDR3 protein. The top ten clones hold 25% to 30% of a sample with tens of thousands of distinct CDR3 sequences, about 6% of them seen once. The input for sequencing was peripheral blood, taken 60 days after TCRalphabeta/CD19-depleted stem cell transplant. All receptors come from a child in the first two years of life who had a stem cell transplant for acute myeloid leukemia, so the T cells may come from the graft donor. Both conserved end residues are part of each CDR3. D genes are given only for firm matches. Clone size appears in some rows only: once, few, many, or a class for an expanded clone.

v_call: TRBV29-1; d_call: NA; clone_size: many; j_call: TRBJ2-7; cdr3_aa: CSVGGGKDEQYF; cdr3_nt: TGCAGCGTTGGAGGGGGGAAGGACGAGCAGTACTTC
v_call: TRBV6-5; d_call: NA; clone_size: few; j_call: TRBJ2-7; cdr3_aa: CASSYSGVGEQYF; cdr3_nt: TGTGCCAGCAGTTACTCGGGGGTGGGCGAGCAGTACTTC
v_call: TRBV20-1; d_call: NA; clone_size: many; j_call: TRBJ2-3; cdr3_aa: CSVGVVGTDTQYF; cdr3_nt: TGCAGTGTTGGAGTCGTGGGCACAGATACGCAGTATTTT
v_call: TRBV9; d_call: TRBD2; clone_size: NA; j_call: TRBJ2-7; cdr3_aa: CASSANGRSYEQYF; cdr3_nt: TGTGCCAGCAGCGCCAACGGGAGGTCGTACGAGCAGTACTTC
v_call: TRBV5-1; d_call: NA; clone_size: many; j_call: TRBJ2-2; cdr3_aa: CASSLMGADTGELFF; cdr3_nt: TGCGCCAGCAGCTTGATGGGCGCGGACACCGGGGAGCTGTTTTTT
v_call: TRBV6-5; d_call: NA; clone_size: few; j_call: TRBJ2-5; cdr3_aa: CASSYDQGGEETQYF; cdr3_nt: TGTGCCAGCAGTTACGACCAGGGGGGTGAAGAGACCCAGTACTTC
v_call: TRBV12-3/TRBV12-4; d_call: NA; clone_size: many; j_call: TRBJ2-7; cdr3_aa: CASSLSSRGQYF; cdr3_nt: TGTGCCAGCAGTTTATCGTCCCGGGGGCAGTACTTC
v_call: TRBV4-3; d_call: NA; clone_size: many; j_call: TRBJ1-1; cdr3_aa: CASSPRGRKNTEAFF; cdr3_nt: TGCGCCAGCAGCCCCCGGGGCAGAAAGAACACTGAAGCTTTCTTT
v_call: TRBV2; d_call: TRBD1; clone_size: once; j_call: TRBJ2-7; cdr3_aa: CASTADRDRGPYEQYF; cdr3_nt: TGTGCCAGCACTGCGGATCGGGACAGGGGGCCGTACGAGCAGTACTTC
v_call: TRBV9; d_call: TRBD2; clone_size: many; j_call: TRBJ2-3; cdr3_aa: CASSDGRTSADTQYF; cdr3_nt: TGTGCCAGCAGCGATGGAAGGACTAGCGCAGATACGCAGTATTTT
v_call: TRBV7-6; d_call: NA; clone_size: many; j_call: TRBJ1-2; cdr3_aa: CASSFLDEAYGYTF; cdr3_nt: TGTGCCAGCAGCTTCCTCGACGAAGCCTATGGCTACACCTTC
v_call: TRBV27; d_call: NA; clone_size: many; j_call: TRBJ1-2; cdr3_aa: CASRDRGLNYGYTF; cdr3_nt: TGTGCCAGCAGGGACCGGGGTTTGAACTATGGCTACACCTTC
v_call: TRBV6-2/TRBV6-3; d_call: NA; clone_size: many; j_call: TRBJ1-5; cdr3_aa: CASSYGLGEGPQHF; cdr3_nt: TGTGCCAGCAGTTACGGGCTGGGGGAGGGGCCCCAGCATTTT
v_call: TRBV28; d_call: NA; clone_size: many; j_call: TRBJ2-7; cdr3_aa: CASIAYSRPYEQYF; cdr3_nt: TGTGCCAGCATCGCGTATAGTCGTCCATACGAGCAGTACTTC
v_call: TRBV5-1; d_call: NA; clone_size: many; j_call: TRBJ2-7; cdr3_aa: CASSVKSRGFSEQYF; cdr3_nt: TGCGCCAGCAGCGTGAAGTCCAGGGGTTTTAGCGAGCAGTACTTC
v_call: TRBV6-2/TRBV6-3; d_call: NA; clone_size: NA; j_call: TRBJ2-6; cdr3_aa: CASSDLRLVPANSGANVLTF; cdr3_nt: TGTGCCAGCTCGGACCTCCGATTGGTGCCCGCCAACTCTGGGGCCAACGTCCTGACTTTC
v_call: TRBV24-1; d_call: TRBD1; clone_size: many; j_call: TRBJ1-3; cdr3_aa: CATRGTGSGNTIYF; cdr3_nt: TGTGCCACCAGAGGGACAGGGAGTGGAAACACCATATATTTT
v_call: TRBV7-9; d_call: TRBD1; clone_size: many; j_call: TRBJ1-2; cdr3_aa: CASSLVEDRAAGYTF; cdr3_nt: TGTGCCAGCAGCTTAGTGGAGGACAGGGCTGCTGGCTACACCTTC
v_call: TRBV10-3; d_call: NA; clone_size: many; j_call: TRBJ1-2; cdr3_aa: CAIGQSFNYGYTF; cdr3_nt: TGTGCCATCGGACAGTCTTTTAACTATGGCTACACCTTC
v_call: TRBV19; d_call: NA; clone_size: NA; j_call: TRBJ1-1; cdr3_aa: CASSKQGSYEAFF; cdr3_nt: TGTGCCAGTAGTAAGCAGGGCAGCTATGAAGCTTTCTTT
v_call: TRBV18; d_call: NA; clone_size: many; j_call: TRBJ2-5; cdr3_aa: CASSPPGAGIGGETQYF; cdr3_nt: TGTGCCAGCTCACCACCGGGGGCTGGTATTGGAGGGGAGACCCAGTACTTC
v_call: TRBV10-3; d_call: NA; clone_size: NA; j_call: TRBJ2-7; cdr3_aa: CATQGSYEQYF; cdr3_nt: TGTGCCACCCAGGGGAGCTACGAGCAGTACTTC
v_call: TRBV5-1; d_call: NA; clone_size: many; j_call: TRBJ2-1; cdr3_aa: CASSLRTTNNEQFF; cdr3_nt: TGCGCCAGCAGCCTACGGACAACCAACAATGAGCAGTTCTTC
v_call: TRBV7-9; d_call: NA; clone_size: many; j_call: TRBJ1-1; cdr3_aa: CASSLFGVKSEAFF; cdr3_nt: TGTGCCAGCAGCTTATTTGGGGTTAAGTCTGAAGCTTTCTTT
v_call: TRBV4-2; d_call: NA; clone_size: NA; j_call: TRBJ2-7; cdr3_aa: CASSAHNPYEQYF; cdr3_nt: TGTGCCAGCAGCGCTCATAATCCCTACGAGCAGTACTTC
v_call: TRBV12-3/TRBV12-4; d_call: TRBD1; clone_size: many; j_call: TRBJ2-3; cdr3_aa: CASSPGTGKGTDTQYF; cdr3_nt: TGTGCCAGCAGTCCTGGGACAGGGAAAGGCACAGATACGCAGTATTTT
v_call: TRBV25-1; d_call: NA; clone_size: NA; j_call: TRBJ2-7; cdr3_aa: CASSEERTEGPLTSYEQYF; cdr3_nt: TGTGCCAGCAGTGAAGAAAGAACAGAGGGCCCCCTCACCTCCTACGAGCAGTACTTC
v_call: TRBV5-1; d_call: NA; clone_size: many; j_call: TRBJ2-5; cdr3_aa: CASSLAGTLQETQYF; cdr3_nt: TGCGCCAGCAGCTTGGCTGGGACCCTCCAAGAGACCCAGTACTTC
v_call: TRBV21-1; d_call: NA; clone_size: NA; j_call: TRBJ2-4; cdr3_aa: CASPAPVPPGAKNIQYF; cdr3_nt: TGTGCCAGCCCCGCCCCGGTACCCCCGGGCGCCAAAAACATTCAGTACTTC
v_call: TRBV7-3; d_call: NA; clone_size: many; j_call: TRBJ1-2; cdr3_aa: CASSPSGGLNYGYTF; cdr3_nt: TGTGCCAGCAGCCCCTCAGGCGGGTTGAACTATGGCTACACCTTC
v_call: TRBV10-3; d_call: TRBD2; clone_size: many; j_call: TRBJ2-1; cdr3_aa: CAISESASGSRYEQFF; cdr3_nt: TGTGCCATCAGTGAGTCGGCTAGCGGGAGTAGGTATGAGCAGTTCTTC
v_call: TRBV5-1; d_call: TRBD2; clone_size: many; j_call: TRBJ2-1; cdr3_aa: CASSPSKTSGSSNEQFF; cdr3_nt: TGCGCCAGCAGCCCTTCTAAGACTAGCGGGAGTTCAAATGAGCAGTTCTTC
v_call: TRBV5-1; d_call: TRBD1; clone_size: many; j_call: TRBJ1-6; cdr3_aa: CASSFQGGNSPLHF; cdr3_nt: TGCGCCAGCAGCTTCCAGGGGGGGAATTCACCCCTCCACTTT
v_call: TRBV4-2; d_call: NA; clone_size: many; j_call: TRBJ2-3; cdr3_aa: CASSQDRAGGVRNTQYF; cdr3_nt: TGTGCCAGCAGCCAAGATAGGGCAGGAGGGGTCAGAAATACGCAGTATTTT
v_call: TRBV12-3/TRBV12-4; d_call: NA; clone_size: many; j_call: TRBJ1-1; cdr3_aa: CASSTRRATEAFF; cdr3_nt: TGTGCCAGCAGTACCCGCAGGGCCACTGAAGCTTTCTTT
v_call: TRBV9; d_call: NA; clone_size: many; j_call: TRBJ2-7; cdr3_aa: CASSVSGGQVEQYF; cdr3_nt: TGTGCCAGCAGCGTATCTGGGGGCCAAGTCGAGCAGTACTTC
v_call: TRBV29-1; d_call: TRBD1; clone_size: medium-sized; j_call: TRBJ1-1; cdr3_aa: CSVELFQGVGAFF; cdr3_nt: TGCAGCGTTGAGTTGTTCCAGGGGGTAGGAGCTTTCTTT
v_call: TRBV30; d_call: TRBD1; clone_size: few; j_call: TRBJ1-4; cdr3_aa: CAGQGDEKLFF; cdr3_nt: TGTGCTGGACAGGGTGACGAAAAACTGTTTTTT